This T cell receptor beta chain was retrieved from a study of CD8 T cells in ankylosing spondylitis. General study results and limits: Clones linked to the disease showed a CD8+ phenotype. They occurred at relatively low frequencies in peripheral blood. Ankylosing spondylitis blood seemed to carry a telltale TCR beta motif made of eight or nine highly homologous variants.

As regards this clonotype: The antigen is unknown.

CDR1 and CDR2 (germline): SGHRS, YFSETQ. Deletions cut 2 bases from V and 2 bases from J, with 12 bases between. This CDR3 has 15 residues. TCRdb reprocessed the 5' RACE reads with MiXCR, giving one entry per CDR3 protein. The sample shows approximately 140,000 distinct CDR3 sequences, roughly 18% of them seen only once. The chain recombines TRBV5-1 with TRBJ2-3; D call uncertain. Material for sequencing was blood, either unsorted or a sorted T cell fraction (not recorded which). This clonotype was sampled from a male donor with ankylosing spondylitis. CDR3 in amino acids: CASSFSLRTTDTQYF. For the CDR3, the DNA is TGCGCCAGCAGCTTCAGCCTCCGGACCACAGATACGCAGTATTTT.